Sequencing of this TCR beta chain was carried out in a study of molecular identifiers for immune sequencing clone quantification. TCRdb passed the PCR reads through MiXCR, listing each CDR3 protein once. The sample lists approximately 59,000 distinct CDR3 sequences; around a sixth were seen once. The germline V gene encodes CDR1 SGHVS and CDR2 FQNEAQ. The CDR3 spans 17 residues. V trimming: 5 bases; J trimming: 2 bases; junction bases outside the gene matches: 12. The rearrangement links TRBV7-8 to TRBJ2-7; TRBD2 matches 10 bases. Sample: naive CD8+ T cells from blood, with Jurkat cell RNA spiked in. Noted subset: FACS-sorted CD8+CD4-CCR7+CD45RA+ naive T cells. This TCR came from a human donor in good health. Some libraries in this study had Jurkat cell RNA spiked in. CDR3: CASSLPVVSGRAYEQYF. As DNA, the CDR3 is TGTGCCAGCAGCCTACCAGTCGTCAGCGGGAGGGCCTACGAGCAGTACTTC.